This is a list of T cell receptor beta chains from one sample in a study of blood T cell repertoires in COVID-19. The data were produced by immunoSEQ multiplex PCR, yet TCRdb's version contains in-frame clones alone and is incomplete. The sample carries about 210,000 clones, approximately 81% recorded once. The source material was PBMCs or T cells enriched from blood (not recorded which). These receptors were taken from a woman in her fifties or sixties with acute COVID-19. Both conserved end residues are part of each CDR3. The D gene is left open where the match is weak. Not all rows give a size; the values are once, few, many and, for expanded clones, a class.

NA	NA	TRBV18	TRBJ1-6	TGTGCCAGCTCACCAGTCAGGGGACCGGATTCACCCCTCCACTTT	CASSPVRGPDSPLHF
NA	NA	TRBV3-1/TRBV3-2	TRBJ1-4	TGTGCCAGCAGCCACCCTCAGGCTAATGAAAAACTGTTTTTT	CASSHPQANEKLFF
NA	NA	TRBV11-3	TRBJ2-3	TGTGCCAGCAGCTTATGGCAGGCATCCGCGGATACGCAGTATTTT	CASSLWQASADTQYF
NA	TRBD2	TRBV14	TRBJ2-5	TGTGCCAGCAGACGGACTAGCGGGGCCGGGGAGACCCAGTACTTC	CASRRTSGAGETQYF
NA	TRBD1	TRBV7-8	TRBJ2-2	TGTGCCAGCAGCCCTAGGTTTGGTACAGGGGTAGGGACCGGGGAGCTGTTTTTT	CASSPRFGTGVGTGELFF
few	NA	TRBV6-6	TRBJ2-7	TGTGCCAGCAGTACCGGACAGACTACCTACGAGCAGTACTTC	CASSTGQTTYEQYF
NA	TRBD1	TRBV5-8	TRBJ2-1	TGTGCCAGCACCCGTGGGGACAGGGGTTATGTTGAGCAGTTCTTC	CASTRGDRGYVEQFF
once	TRBD1	TRBV6-5	TRBJ2-7	TGTGCCAGCAGAAAGGGGACAGGGCTAGGTGAGCAGTACTTC	CASRKGTGLGEQYF
NA	TRBD1	TRBV6-1	TRBJ2-2	TGTGCCAGCAGTGAATTCCCGGGACAGGGGTCCGGGGAGCTGTTTTTT	CASSEFPGQGSGELFF
once	NA	TRBV7-3	TRBJ2-2	TGTGCCAGCAGCACGACCTCGGGGACCGGGGAGCTGTTTTTT	CASSTTSGTGELFF
NA	TRBD1	TRBV29-1	TRBJ2-1	TGCAGCGCGTTCTCCGAACAGGGGTCAAAGTACAATGAGCAGTTCTTC	CSAFSEQGSKYNEQFF
NA	TRBD1	TRBV7-9	TRBJ2-7	TGTGCCAGCAGCTTAGATAGGGGGCGATACGAGCAGTACTTC	CASSLDRGRYEQYF
NA	NA	TRBV10-3	TRBJ2-7	TGTGCCATCAGTGAGCAGTACTCCTACGAGCAGTACTTC	CAISEQYSYEQYF
NA	TRBD1	TRBV23-1	TRBJ2-7	TGCGCCAGCAGTCAACTAAGGACAGGGGGCAATGGGACTACACGCTACGAGCAGTACTTC	CASSQLRTGGNGTTRYEQYF
NA	NA	TRBV6-5	TRBJ2-7	TGTGCCAGCAGCTCCGGGACAAGGATCGAGCAGTACTTC	CASSSGTRIEQYF
NA	NA	TRBV24-1	TRBJ1-2	TGTGCCACCAGTGATTCAAGCGGCTACACCTTC	CATSDSSGYTF
NA	NA	TRBV6-1	TRBJ2-7	TGTGCCAGCAGTGAAGCTTTGGGTTCGGGGAGCTCCTACGAGCAGTACTTC	CASSEALGSGSSYEQYF
NA	NA	TRBV4-2	TRBJ1-1	TGTGCCAGCAGCCAAGATTTGGGAGGCAGGACTGAAGCTTTCTTT	CASSQDLGGRTEAFF
NA	NA	TRBV4-3	TRBJ2-7	TGCGCCAGCAGCCAAGGGGCTAGCTTCTACGAGCAGTACTTC	CASSQGASFYEQYF
NA	TRBD1	TRBV7-2	TRBJ1-2	TGTGCCAGCAGCTTGGGGGTGGGACAGCCGACCTATGGCTACACCTTC	CASSLGVGQPTYGYTF
NA	NA	TRBV6-2/TRBV6-3	TRBJ1-1	TGTGCCAGCAGTTACGAGGGACTGCCGAACACTGAAGCTTTCTTT	CASSYEGLPNTEAFF
NA	NA	TRBV5-1	TRBJ2-6	TGCGCCAGCAGCCTCGGGGAGGTTGGGGCCAACGTCCTGACTTTC	CASSLGEVGANVLTF
NA	TRBD2	TRBV11-1	TRBJ2-5	TGTGCCAGCGGAGGGACTAGCGACCAAGAGACCCAGTACTTC	CASGGTSDQETQYF
NA	TRBD1	TRBV4-3	TRBJ1-4	TGCGCCAGCAGCCAAGGACAGGGGGCTGAAAAACTGTTTTTT	CASSQGQGAEKLFF
NA	NA	TRBV7-2	TRBJ2-3	TGTGCCAGCAGCTTAGGTTCAGGGAAGGATACGCAGTATTTT	CASSLGSGKDTQYF
NA	NA	TRBV28	TRBJ1-5	TGTGCCAGCAGTTTTACAGGGAACAGCAATCAGCCCCAGCATTTT	CASSFTGNSNQPQHF
once	NA	TRBV6-5	TRBJ1-5	TGTGCCAGCAGCAGCGTGGGGGGAAGCGGCCAGCCCCAGCATTTT	CASSSVGGSGQPQHF
NA	NA	TRBV7-9	TRBJ2-4	TGTGCCAGCAGCTTAGTCGCGGGAATAGCCAAAAACATTCAGTACTTC	CASSLVAGIAKNIQYF
NA	NA	TRBV27	TRBJ2-2	TGTGCCAGCAGTTTATTGGCTAGTTGGTACGCGGGCAGCGGGGAGCTGTTTTTT	CASSLLASWYAGSGELFF
NA	NA	TRBV7-9	TRBJ2-3	TGTGCCAGCAGCTTAGCCTTACAGGGCTCTACAGATACGCAGTATTTT	CASSLALQGSTDTQYF
NA	NA	TRBV28	TRBJ2-2	TGTGCCAGCAGTTCACGGTCGGTGAACACCGGGGAGCTGTTTTTT	CASSSRSVNTGELFF
NA	NA	TRBV5-1	TRBJ1-4	TGCGCCAGCAGCTTGAGCCAGGGGAGTGAAAAACTGTTTTTT	CASSLSQGSEKLFF
NA	NA	TRBV20-1	TRBJ1-5	TGCAGTGCTAGTCGACAGGAGAATCAGCCCCAGCATTTT	CSASRQENQPQHF
NA	TRBD1	TRBV2	TRBJ1-3	TGTGCCAGCAGTGGGCAGGGGGACACCATATATTTT	CASSGQGDTIYF
NA	NA	TRBV6-2/TRBV6-3	TRBJ2-7	TGTGCCAGCAGTTACCCTTATTTCGAGCAGTACTTC	CASSYPYFEQYF
NA	TRBD2	TRBV28	TRBJ2-2	TGTGCCAGCAGTTTAGGCGGGGGTAACGGGGAGCTGTTTTTT	CASSLGGGNGELFF
NA	TRBD1	TRBV6-5	TRBJ1-6	TGTGCCAGCAAACCGGGACAGCAGTTACCCCTCCACTTT	CASKPGQQLPLHF
NA	NA	TRBV28	TRBJ2-5	TGTGCCAGCAGTTTATGGGAGCGGAAACAAGAGACCCAGTACTTC	CASSLWERKQETQYF
NA	TRBD1	TRBV20-1	TRBJ1-5	TGCAGTGCTAGTACAGGGGGCGGCGAAAATCAGCCCCAGCATTTT	CSASTGGGENQPQHF
once	NA	TRBV7-9	TRBJ2-3	TGTGCCAGCAGCCTCCGGTCTAGCACAGATACGCAGTATTTT	CASSLRSSTDTQYF
NA	TRBD2	TRBV19	TRBJ2-5	TGTGCCAGTAGTATAGATCCGGGAGGGGGCCAAGAGACCCAGTACTTC	CASSIDPGGGQETQYF
NA	TRBD1	TRBV6-2/TRBV6-3	TRBJ2-7	TGTGCCAGCAGTCTTTCCGGGACAGCAGTCTACGAGCAGTACTTC	CASSLSGTAVYEQYF
NA	NA	TRBV5-1	TRBJ1-2	TGCGCCAGCAGCTTGACGGGTATCGGCTACACCTTC	CASSLTGIGYTF
NA	TRBD1	TRBV9	TRBJ2-1	TGTGCCAGCAGCGGGGACAGGGGAAACAATGAGCAGTTCTTC	CASSGDRGNNEQFF
NA	TRBD2	TRBV24-1	TRBJ2-5	TGTGCCACCAGCACGGCTAGCGGGGGGGCATGGGGAGAGACCCAGTACTTC	CATSTASGGAWGETQYF
NA	NA	TRBV7-2	TRBJ1-1	TGTGCCAGCAGCTTAGTACAGTACACTGAAGCTTTCTTT	CASSLVQYTEAFF
NA	TRBD1	TRBV19	TRBJ2-7	TGTGCCAGTAGTATAGCCCAACCGGGACAGGGGTACGAGCAGTACTTC	CASSIAQPGQGYEQYF
NA	TRBD2	TRBV7-8	TRBJ2-7	TGTGCCAGCAGCGTCGGTGGACTAGCGGGGAATAGATACGAGCAGTACTTC	CASSVGGLAGNRYEQYF
NA	NA	TRBV14	TRBJ2-7	TGTGCCAGCAGCCACCGCGGAGGAACCTACGAGCAGTACTTC	CASSHRGGTYEQYF
NA	TRBD1	TRBV11-2	TRBJ2-3	TGTGCCAGCAGCTTAGGATTCGGACAGGGGGCAATATTAGGCACGCAGTATTTT	CASSLGFGQGAILGTQYF
NA	TRBD2	TRBV7-2	TRBJ2-7	TGTGCCAGCAGCCCAACCTCGTGGACTAGTAACGAGCAGTACTTC	CASSPTSWTSNEQYF
NA	TRBD2	TRBV28	TRBJ2-7	TGTGCCAGCAGCAAACTAGCGGGATCCTACGAGCAGTACTTC	CASSKLAGSYEQYF
NA	NA	TRBV30	TRBJ1-4	TGTGCCTGGAGTGTAGGCAGCGGTAGCTTTGTAACTAATGAAAAACTGTTTTTT	CAWSVGSGSFVTNEKLFF
NA	TRBD2	TRBV5-1	TRBJ2-7	TGCGCCAGCAGCCAAACTAGCGGGGGGGCCTACGAGCAGTACTTC	CASSQTSGGAYEQYF